This is a list of T cell receptor beta chains from one sample in a study of T cell changes during pregnancy in multiple sclerosis. Sequencing was performed with immunoSEQ multiplex PCR; in TCRdb, only in-frame clones are kept and a portion is missing. The sample includes over 30,000 clones, 90% to 95% of them seen just once. The sequences come from CD4+ T cells from peripheral blood mononuclear cells, collected after pregnancy. The receptors were sampled from a female donor with multiple sclerosis, enrolled in a pregnancy study. CDR3s include the opening cysteine and the closing phenylalanine or tryptophan. Each record gives: V gene, clone size, J gene, D gene, CDR3 DNA, CDR3 protein. A D gene is named only where the DNA matches it firmly. Clone size is stated in some rows and not others, as once, few, many or a class when expanded.

V: TRBV27
size: NA
J: TRBJ2-2
D: TRBD2
DNA: TGTGCCAGCAGTTTATCCCAGCGGGGGCTTCTGTCGAACACCGGGGAGCTGTTTTTT
CDR3: CASSLSQRGLLSNTGELFF

V: TRBV5-4
size: NA
J: TRBJ1-5
D: NA
DNA: TGTGCCAGCAGCTTGGATTCGGGGGACGGGCCCCAGCATTTT
CDR3: CASSLDSGDGPQHF

V: TRBV19
size: NA
J: TRBJ1-4
D: NA
DNA: TGTGCCAGTAGCAGACAGACAACTAATGAAAAACTGTTTTTT
CDR3: CASSRQTTNEKLFF

V: TRBV18
size: NA
J: TRBJ1-1
D: TRBD1
DNA: TGTGCCAGCTCCTCAACCCAAAGGACACAGGGGAGGTACACTGAAGCTTTCTTT
CDR3: CASSSTQRTQGRYTEAFF

V: TRBV6-4
size: NA
J: TRBJ2-1
D: TRBD2
DNA: TGTGCCAGCAGCGGACTAGCGGGGGGGAGTATCAATGAGCAGTTCTTC
CDR3: CASSGLAGGSINEQFF

V: TRBV2
size: NA
J: TRBJ1-3
D: NA
DNA: TGTGCCAGCAGTGAAATGAGCTCTGGAAACACCATATATTTT
CDR3: CASSEMSSGNTIYF

V: TRBV6-5
size: NA
J: TRBJ1-2
D: NA
DNA: TGTGCCAGCAGTTACACGCGAGCCTATGGCTACACCTTC
CDR3: CASSYTRAYGYTF

V: TRBV4-1
size: once
J: TRBJ1-4
D: NA
DNA: TGCGCCAGCAGCCAGCTTTCCGTAGCAACTAATGAAAAACTGTTTTTT
CDR3: CASSQLSVATNEKLFF

V: TRBV10-3
size: once
J: TRBJ2-7
D: NA
DNA: TGTGCCATCAGTGAGTCTTCCAGGGGTGGCGAGCAGTACTTC
CDR3: CAISESSRGGEQYF

V: TRBV4-2
size: NA
J: TRBJ2-3
D: TRBD2
DNA: TGTGCCAGCAGCCAGAATAGCGGGGGGCGGGCAGATACGCAGTATTTT
CDR3: CASSQNSGGRADTQYF